One and the same sample provided the 27 T cell receptor beta chains below, sequenced in a study of blood T cell repertoires in COVID-19. Repertoires were generated with immunoSEQ multiplex PCR, while TCRdb's copy carries only in-frame clones and drops some. The sample yields nearly 95,000 clones, roughly nine tenths seen once. Sequenced: peripheral blood. Receptors originate from a human donor with active COVID-19. The donor label of this sample is uncertain.

The DNA of the CDR3 is TGTGCCAGCAGCTTAGAGAGTAGCGGGGGGGCCTATGAGCAGTTCTTC. This encodes CASSLESSGGAYEQFF. The chain employs TRBV7-2 and TRBJ2-1; 11 nucleotides align to TRBD2. The germline V gene has CDR1 SGHTA and CDR2 FQGNSA. The CDR3 is 16 amino acids. The V gene end was trimmed by 1 base and the J gene end by 8 bases; junction bases not matched to a gene: 7.

The chain recombines TRBV6-5 with TRBJ1-3; 9 bases agree with TRBD1. The germline V gene has CDR1 MNHEY and CDR2 SVGAGI. The CDR3 covers 15 residues. The ends lost 1 base at V and 7 bases at J; junction bases unmatched: 5. The CDR3 DNA reads as TGTGCCAGCAGTTACTTAACCGGGACAGGGAACACCATATATTTT. This encodes CASSYLTGTGNTIYF.

The gene calls are TRBV5-6 and TRBJ1-2; 8 bases are shared with TRBD1. Germline values: CDR1 SGHDT, CDR2 YYEEEE. V lost 0 bases to trimming and J lost 8 bases; unmatched junction nucleotides: 9. CDR3 length: 15 residues. The CDR3 region is CASSLVQGVTPGYTF. In nucleotides, the CDR3 is TGTGCCAGCAGCTTGGTACAGGGGGTAACGCCCGGCTACACCTTC.

V is TRBV19 and J is TRBJ2-7; D remains unclear. Germline loops: CDR1 LNHDA, CDR2 SQIVND (reference sequence). Trimming shortened V by 4 bases and J by 2 bases, and 9 bases separated the two germline ends. The length of the CDR3 is 13 residues. CDR3 nucleotide sequence: TGTGCCAGTAGTAACGGAGCACCCTACGAGCAGTACTTC. It encodes CASSNGAPYEQYF.

The chain uses TRBV6-6 and TRBJ2-7; 11 positions match TRBD2. The trim removed 0 bases at V and 5 bases at J, leaving 3 bases unmatched. This CDR3 has 15 residues. In germline, CDR1 is MNHNY, CDR2 SVGAGI (reference sequence). CDR3 bases: TGTGCCAGCAGTTACTCGGGTAGCGGGGGGGACGAGCAGTACTTC. Translating gives CASSYSGSGGDEQYF.

The rearrangement joins TRBV5-4 to TRBJ2-1; D might be TRBD2 (5 bases). With 6 bases removed from V and 5 bases from J, the gap between germline ends came to 12 bases. The CDR3 spans 13 residues. Per the germline V gene, CDR1 is SGHNT and CDR2 is YYREEE (reference sequence). CDR3 nucleotides: TGTGCCAGCAACGTGGGAGTCGACAATGAGCAGTTCTTC. It encodes CASNVGVDNEQFF.

The J gene is TRBJ2-5, the V gene TRBV5-5; 10 nucleotides line up with TRBD1. V shed 4 bases and J 5 bases; nucleotides not matched to a gene: 8. This CDR3 comprises 15 residues. From germline, CDR1 is SGHKS and CDR2 YYEKEE (reference sequence). The CDR3 loop is CASSRRTGGRETQYF. The CDR3 nucleotides read TGTGCCAGCAGCCGTCGGACAGGGGGTCGTGAGACCCAGTACTTC.

This clone was detected once. The chain employs TRBV11-2 and TRBJ2-3, with 10 bases fitting TRBD2. There are 18 residues in the CDR3. Germline CDR1 is SGHAT and CDR2 is FQNNGV. With 0 bases clipped from V and 6 bases from J, the junction kept 12 bases outside the gene matches. The CDR3 DNA is TGTGCCAGCAGCTTAGATGGGGCTAGCGGGGGTCCCTGGGATACGCAGTATTTT. Translated: CASSLDGASGGPWDTQYF.

V usage is TRBV11-2 and J usage is TRBJ1-1; D uncertain. The CDR3 spans 14 residues. Trimming shortened V by 4 bases and J by 2 bases, and 11 bases separated the two germline ends. CDR1 is SGHAT and CDR2 is FQNNGV in the germline V gene. This CDR3 is CASSSEGGNTEAFF. In DNA form, the CDR3 reads TGTGCCAGCAGCTCCGAAGGAGGTAACACTGAAGCTTTCTTT.

The J gene is TRBJ1-1, the V gene TRBV28; TRBD1 matches 7 bases. This CDR3 spans 14 amino acids. The germline V gene has CDR1 MDHEN and CDR2 SYDVKM. The junction had 6 bases not matched to a gene; V was cut back by 8 bases and J by 0 bases. The CDR3 loop reads CASATGALNTEAFF. CDR3 nucleotides: TGTGCCAGCGCAACAGGGGCCCTGAACACTGAAGCTTTCTTT.

This clone was detected once. The CDR3 DNA follows: TGCGCCAGCAGCCAAGCGCCTAGCGGGGGCTACAATGAGCAGTTCTTC. It encodes CASSQAPSGGYNEQFF. The chain has TRBV4-3 and TRBJ2-1, with 10 bases aligning to TRBD2. V was pared by 1 base and J by 3 bases, with 3 bases of the junction left unmatched. Looked up from germline, CDR1 is LGHNA and CDR2 is YSLEER. The CDR3 consists of 16 residues.

This rearrangement joins TRBV6-6 to TRBJ2-5, with D possibly being TRBD2 (5 bases). V was shortened by 6 bases and J by 4 bases, with 15 bases between the two germline ends. Germline CDR1 reads MNHNY; CDR2 reads SVGAGI (reference sequence). The CDR3 extends over 14 amino acids. The CDR3 coding sequence is TGTGCCAGCAGCCCCGGGCGCGGGTTAGAGACCCAGTACTTC. Amino acids: CASSPGRGLETQYF.

The V and J genes are TRBV4-3 and TRBJ2-3, with TRBD1 identical over 9 bases. This CDR3 has 14 residues. Germline V gene sequence: CDR1 LGHNA, CDR2 YSLEER. V shed 3 bases and J 4 bases; nucleotides not matched to a gene: 2. The chain's CDR3 is CASSQGQGPDTQYF. The CDR3 bases are TGCGCCAGCAGCCAGGGACAGGGTCCAGATACGCAGTATTTT.

The chain links TRBV6-2 or TRBV6-3 to TRBJ1-1; 7 bases line up with TRBD1. Germline V gives CDR1 MNHEY, CDR2 SVGEGT. Trimming removed 5 bases from V and 5 bases from J; junction bases left unmatched: 11. The CDR3 is made up of 15 amino acids. CDR3 sequence (DNA): TGTGCCAGCAGTGGCGACAGGGTAGGGGGGACTGAAGCTTTCTTT. Translated: CASSGDRVGGTEAFF.

CDR3 sequence: CASTPAPDRSNYGYTF. CDR3 in DNA: TGTGCCAGCACACCCGCTCCGGACAGGTCTAACTATGGCTACACCTTC. V and J are TRBV11-1 and TRBJ1-2, with 7 positions matching TRBD1. This CDR3 spans 16 amino acids. V dropped 7 bases and J dropped 0; count of bases not matched to a gene: 11. Looked up from germline, CDR1 is SGHAT and CDR2 is FQDESV (reference sequence).

V gene TRBV28 combines with J gene TRBJ2-2; weak D call: TRBD1 (5 bases). The CDR3 has 14 amino acids. Germline V CDR1 and CDR2: MDHEN, SYDVKM. Between the trimmed V and J ends, which lost 5 bases and 7 bases, there was a span of 14 bases. In nucleotides, the CDR3 is TGTGCCAGCAGTCTCCTGGACAACGGCGGGGAGCTGTTTTTT. Protein: CASSLLDNGGELFF.

The rearrangement joins TRBV7-6 to TRBJ1-1; 9 bases are a match to TRBD1. The CDR3 spans 15 residues. V was clipped by 4 bases and J by 3 bases; unmatched bases: 6. CDR1 and CDR2 from the germline V gene are SGHVS and FNYEAQ. CDR3 nucleotide sequence: TGTGCCAGCAGCTCGGGACAGGGAGGGGACACTGAAGCTTTCTTT. This sequence encodes CASSSGQGGDTEAFF.

The CDR3 loop is CASKRGWAEAFF. The CDR3 nucleotides are TGTGCCAGCAAAAGGGGTTGGGCTGAAGCTTTCTTT. The chain joins TRBV12-3 or TRBV12-4 to TRBJ1-1, with D possibly matching TRBD1 (5 bases). This CDR3 spans 12 amino acids. The ends were cut back, 7 bases at V and 6 bases at J, with 12 bases in the middle.

This clone was seen a single time. This chain links TRBV24-1 with TRBJ2-1; 8 bases line up with TRBD1. Germline-derived CDR1 and CDR2 are KGHDR and SFDVKD. The trim removed 4 bases at V and 10 bases at J, leaving 8 bases unmatched. The CDR3 length is 14 residues. Here the CDR3 DNA reads TGTGCCACCAGTGAGGGTACAGGGGGAACGGAGCAGTTCTTC. Protein sequence: CATSEGTGGTEQFF.

This clone was recorded once. This same CDR3 is encoded by further DNA sequences in the sample. The chain uses TRBV9 and TRBJ2-1; 10 bases agree with TRBD2. Germline trimming cut 3 bases from V and 4 bases from J; bases unmatched to any gene: 4. Germline V gives CDR1 SGDLS, CDR2 YYNGEE. CDR3 length equals 15 residues. Written as DNA, the CDR3 is TGTGCCAGCAGCGGTAGCGGGGGGACTTACAATGAGCAGTTCTTC. This codes for CASSGSGGTYNEQFF. The complete variable domain, with remaining parts taken from reference TRBV9 and TRBJ2-1, reads DSGVTQTPKHLITATGQRVTLRCSPRSGDLSVYWYQQSLDQGLQFLIQYYNGEERAKGNILERFSAQQFPDLHSELNLSSLELGDSALYFCASSGSGGTYNEQFFGPGTRLTVL.

This sequence joins TRBV4-1 and TRBJ1-4; tentatively, D is TRBD1 (5 bases). Germline lookup yields CDR1 MGHRA and CDR2 YSYEKL. The V end was cut by 3 bases, the J end by 5 bases, with 19 bases between. This CDR3 has 17 amino acids. The DNA for the CDR3 is TGCGCCAGCAGCCAGGGGTTCCAGGGATCGGGCAATGAAAAACTGTTTTTT. Translation gives CASSQGFQGSGNEKLFF.

This rearrangement joins TRBV4-3 to TRBJ2-6, with no clear D. CDR1 is LGHNA and CDR2 is YSLEER in the germline V gene. The CDR3 totals 15 residues. The V and J ends lost 1 base and 2 bases respectively, with 6 bases between them. CDR3 loop: CASSQGAAGANVLTF. For the CDR3, the DNA is TGCGCCAGCAGCCAAGGGGCTGCTGGGGCCAACGTCCTGACTTTC.

The chain links TRBV9 to TRBJ1-6; D is unresolved. Germline CDR1 is SGDLS and CDR2 is YYNGEE. The CDR3 sequence is 13 residues long. V was cut by 3 bases and J by 7 bases, with 8 bases left in between. CDR3 DNA sequence: TGTGCCAGCAGCGCGACGGGAAATTCACCCCTCCACTTT. Protein: CASSATGNSPLHF.

V usage is TRBV6-6 and J usage is TRBJ1-2; no firm D call. Trimming pared 4 bases from V and 2 bases from J, leaving 5 bases between. The germline CDR1 and CDR2 sequences are MNHNY and SVGAGI (reference sequence). There are 12 residues in the CDR3. DNA for the CDR3: TGTGCCAGCAGTTCTAAAAACTATGGCTACACCTTC. This translates into CASSSKNYGYTF.

The chain links TRBV4-3 to TRBJ1-6; tentatively, D is TRBD1 (5 bases). Trimming took off 1 base at V and 7 bases at J, with 11 bases between the two ends. CDR3 length: 15 residues. Germline CDR1 LGHNA, CDR2 YSLEER. CDR3 bases: TGCGCCAGCAGCCAAGCGCAGGGAAAAAATTCACCCCTCCACTTT. Its translation is CASSQAQGKNSPLHF.

V usage is TRBV9 and J usage is TRBJ2-7, with D possibly TRBD1 on 6 matching bases. The V gene's germline CDR1 is SGDLS and CDR2 YYNGEE. This CDR3 spans 14 amino acids. Deletions cut 4 bases from V and 4 bases from J, with 15 bases between. The CDR3 DNA is TGTGCCAGCAGCATCACGGACAGTCAGTACGAGCAGTACTTC. Protein sequence: CASSITDSQYEQYF.

J is TRBJ2-7 and V is TRBV28, with TRBD2 identical over 7 bases. Trimming cost V 6 bases and J 5 bases; bases outside gene matches: 7. The CDR3 consists of 13 residues. The germline gives CDR1 MDHEN, CDR2 SYDVKM. The CDR3 is CASSPLGGDEQYF. CDR3 in DNA: TGTGCCAGCAGCCCACTGGGAGGGGACGAGCAGTACTTC. Combining the CDR3 with reference TRBV28 and TRBJ2-7 gives the whole variable domain DVKVTQSSRYLVKRTGEKVFLECVQDMDHENMFWYRQDPGLGLRLIYFSYDVKMKEKGDIPEGYSVSREKKERFSLILESASTNQTSMYLCASSPLGGDEQYFGPGTRLTVT.